These T cell receptor beta chains were read from a single sample in a study of CD4 T cells in relation to SARS-CoV-2 and coronaviruses. Clones were read by immunoSEQ multiplex PCR, and TCRdb kept only the in-frame ones, dropping some. The table shows tens of thousands of clones, with approximately 85% occurring only once. Sequencing was performed on memory CD4+ T cells from PBMCs. These receptors all stem from an adult with COVID-19. Both conserved end residues are part of each CDR3. D genes are given only for firm matches. The size field is filled for only some rows; it gives once, few, many or a size class.

v_gene	d_gene	j_gene	abundance	CDR3aa	CDR3nt
TRBV7-9	TRBD1	TRBJ1-1	NA	CASSRTGTGGTEAFF	TGTGCCAGCAGCAGAACCGGGACAGGGGGCACTGAAGCTTTCTTT
TRBV3-1/TRBV3-2	TRBD2	TRBJ2-7	NA	CASSQALAEEQYF	TGTGCCAGCAGCCAAGCGCTAGCGGAGGAGCAGTACTTC
TRBV28	TRBD2	TRBJ2-7	NA	CASSHESGGPPYEQYF	TGTGCCAGCAGCCATGAATCGGGAGGCCCGCCCTACGAGCAGTACTTC
TRBV25-1	NA	TRBJ2-3	NA	CASSVGGASTDTQYF	TGTGCCAGCAGTGTGGGGGGCGCTAGCACAGATACGCAGTATTTT
TRBV10-3	TRBD2	TRBJ2-7	NA	CAISELAGVEEQYF	TGTGCCATCAGCGAACTAGCGGGAGTAGAGGAGCAGTACTTC
TRBV5-4	NA	TRBJ1-2	NA	CASSLERGGNGYTF	TGTGCCAGCAGCTTGGAAAGGGGAGGGAACGGCTACACCTTC
TRBV18	NA	TRBJ2-5	NA	CASSPLFGAGQETQYF	TGTGCCAGCTCACCACTCTTTGGGGCAGGGCAAGAGACCCAGTACTTC
TRBV11-3	NA	TRBJ2-1	NA	CASSRTRIGEQFF	TGTGCCAGCAGCCGGACCCGGATCGGGGAGCAGTTCTTC
TRBV28	TRBD2	TRBJ2-3	NA	CASSLSGLAGISTDTQYF	TGTGCCAGCAGTTTATCCGGACTAGCGGGGATAAGCACAGATACGCAGTATTTT
TRBV24-1	TRBD1	TRBJ2-3	NA	CATSGRGQVRAYTDTQYF	TGTGCCACCAGTGGAAGGGGGCAGGTGAGGGCCTACACAGATACGCAGTATTTT
TRBV18	TRBD1	TRBJ1-1	NA	CASSERQGANTEAFF	TGTGCCAGCTCGGAGAGACAGGGGGCGAACACTGAAGCTTTCTTT
TRBV7-9	TRBD1	TRBJ2-7	NA	CASSLQGEVYEQYF	TGTGCCAGCAGCTTACAGGGGGAAGTCTACGAGCAGTACTTC
TRBV4-1	TRBD2	TRBJ2-3	NA	CASSQTHSGRPDTQYF	TGCGCCAGCAGCCAAACCCATAGCGGGAGGCCAGATACGCAGTATTTT
TRBV5-1	NA	TRBJ2-1	NA	CASSLDYEQFF	TGCGCCAGCAGCTTAGACTATGAGCAGTTCTTC
TRBV2	NA	TRBJ1-5	NA	CASSEDRDRILSNQPQHF	TGTGCCAGCAGTGAAGACCGGGACCGAATTTTGAGCAATCAGCCCCAGCATTTT
TRBV24-1	TRBD2	TRBJ2-2	NA	CATSDPGTSGVNTGELFF	TGTGCCACCAGTGACCCCGGGACTAGCGGGGTAAACACCGGGGAGCTGTTTTTT
TRBV15	NA	TRBJ2-3	NA	CATSRVRDTDTQYF	TGTGCCACCAGCAGAGTCAGGGACACAGATACGCAGTATTTT
TRBV19	NA	TRBJ1-2	NA	CASSIDLQYGYTF	TGTGCCAGTAGTATAGATCTGCAGTATGGCTACACCTTC
TRBV21-1	NA	TRBJ2-1	once	CAITSGRNEQFF	TGTGCCATCACTAGCGGGAGGAATGAGCAGTTCTTC
TRBV2	TRBD2	TRBJ2-2	NA	CASSALSGANTGELFF	TGTGCCAGCAGCGCTCTAAGCGGGGCGAACACCGGGGAGCTGTTTTTT
TRBV6-5	NA	TRBJ2-4	NA	CASSYSFSRAKNIQYF	TGTGCCAGCAGTTACTCTTTTTCCAGGGCCAAAAACATTCAGTACTTC
TRBV27	NA	TRBJ1-1	NA	CASSPLSWGRGTEAFF	TGTGCCAGCTCGCCACTGAGTTGGGGGCGTGGAACTGAAGCTTTCTTT
TRBV5-1	NA	TRBJ2-5	NA	CASSFQGSAKETQYF	TGCGCCAGCAGCTTTCAGGGGTCCGCGAAAGAGACCCAGTACTTC
TRBV9	NA	TRBJ2-3	NA	CASSGGINWGGLTQYF	TGTGCCAGCAGCGGGGGGATCAATTGGGGCGGGCTTACGCAGTATTTT
TRBV7-3	NA	TRBJ2-3	few	CANQGRRSTDTQYF	TGTGCCAACCAGGGTCGGCGAAGCACAGATACGCAGTATTTT
TRBV7-2	NA	TRBJ2-5	NA	CASSLASETQYF	TGTGCCAGCAGCTTAGCCTCAGAGACCCAGTACTTC
TRBV28	NA	TRBJ2-1	NA	CASSLSPRYEQFF	TGTGCCAGCAGTTTGTCCCCCCGGTACGAGCAGTTCTTC
TRBV9	TRBD1	TRBJ2-7	NA	CASSVTSGQATYEQYF	TGTGCCAGCAGCGTAACCTCGGGACAGGCGACCTACGAGCAGTACTTC
TRBV24-1	TRBD2	TRBJ2-4	NA	CATSDSAGAGKNIQYF	TGTGCCACCAGTGATTCGGCGGGAGCGGGCAAAAACATTCAGTACTTC
TRBV5-5	NA	TRBJ2-5	NA	CASSHLGGGQYQETQYF	TGTGCCAGCAGCCACTTGGGAGGGGGCCAATACCAAGAGACCCAGTACTTC
TRBV21-1	NA	TRBJ2-7	NA	CASSPRTNYEQYF	TGTGCCAGCAGCCCTAGGACAAACTACGAGCAGTACTTC
TRBV5-4	TRBD1	TRBJ2-5	once	CASSLKQGVEETQYF	TGTGCCAGCAGCTTAAAACAGGGGGTCGAAGAGACCCAGTACTTC
TRBV24-1	TRBD1	TRBJ1-5	NA	CATSGKTGNAFNQPQHF	TGTGCCACCAGTGGTAAGACAGGGAACGCTTTCAATCAGCCCCAGCATTTT
TRBV6-5	NA	TRBJ2-7	NA	CASNSQGYEQYF	TGTGCCAGCAACTCGCAGGGCTACGAGCAGTACTTC
TRBV7-9	NA	TRBJ2-7	NA	CASSLTYEQYF	TGTGCCAGCAGCTTAACTTACGAGCAGTACTTC
TRBV2	TRBD2	TRBJ2-5	NA	CATVLGRAQETQYF	TGTGCCACGGTCCTCGGGAGGGCGCAAGAGACCCAGTACTTC
TRBV10-2	NA	TRBJ2-3	NA	CASSPRVLSTDTQYF	TGCGCCAGCAGTCCCCGGGTACTAAGCACAGATACGCAGTATTTT
TRBV6-5	NA	TRBJ1-5	NA	CASSSTQGLEPQHF	TGTGCCAGCAGTTCGACGCAGGGACTCGAGCCCCAGCATTTT
TRBV5-1	TRBD1	TRBJ2-7	few	CASSWGDRSYEQYF	TGCGCCAGCAGCTGGGGGGACAGGTCCTACGAGCAGTACTTC
TRBV3-1/TRBV3-2	NA	TRBJ2-3	NA	CASSQGLSTDTQYF	TGTGCCAGCAGCCAGGGGTTAAGCACAGATACGCAGTATTTT
TRBV28	NA	TRBJ2-7	once	CASSLEYEQYF	TGTGCCAGCAGCTTAGAGTACGAGCAGTACTTC
TRBV7-2	NA	TRBJ1-4	NA	CASSLRGMGNEKLFF	TGTGCCAGCAGCTTAAGGGGGATGGGTAATGAAAAACTGTTTTTT
TRBV5-5	NA	TRBJ1-2	NA	CASSLREGRGYGYTF	TGTGCCAGCAGCTTGCGGGAGGGGCGCGGCTATGGCTACACCTTC
TRBV7-2	NA	TRBJ1-5	NA	CASSFYFNQPQHF	TGTGCCAGCAGCTTTTATTTTAATCAGCCCCAGCATTTT
TRBV5-1	TRBD1	TRBJ1-4	NA	CASSAMGQINEKLFF	TGCGCCAGCAGCGCAATGGGACAGATTAATGAAAAACTGTTTTTT
TRBV7-9	TRBD2	TRBJ2-1	NA	CASSGTAGTSGSNEQFF	TGTGCCAGCAGCGGGACAGCCGGGACTAGCGGGAGCAATGAGCAGTTCTTC
TRBV10-2	NA	TRBJ2-3	NA	CASSEIDTQYF	TGCGCCAGCAGTGAGATAGATACGCAGTATTTT
TRBV19	TRBD2	TRBJ2-5	NA	CASNLAGAGETQYF	TGTGCCAGTAACCTAGCGGGAGCCGGCGAGACCCAGTACTTC
TRBV19	NA	TRBJ2-7	NA	CATKDSPLHPVQYF	TGTGCCACCAAGGACTCGCCGCTTCATCCGGTGCAGTACTTC